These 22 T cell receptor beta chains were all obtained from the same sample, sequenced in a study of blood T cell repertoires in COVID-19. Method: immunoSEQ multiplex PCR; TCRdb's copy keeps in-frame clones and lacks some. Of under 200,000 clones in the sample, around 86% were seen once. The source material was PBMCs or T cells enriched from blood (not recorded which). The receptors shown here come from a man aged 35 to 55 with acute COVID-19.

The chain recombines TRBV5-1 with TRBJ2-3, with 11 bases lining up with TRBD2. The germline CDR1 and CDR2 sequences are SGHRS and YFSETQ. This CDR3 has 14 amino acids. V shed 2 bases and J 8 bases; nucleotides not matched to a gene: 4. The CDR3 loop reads CASSLTSGSGTQYF. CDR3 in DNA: TGCGCCAGCAGCTTAACTAGCGGGAGCGGTACGCAGTATTTT.

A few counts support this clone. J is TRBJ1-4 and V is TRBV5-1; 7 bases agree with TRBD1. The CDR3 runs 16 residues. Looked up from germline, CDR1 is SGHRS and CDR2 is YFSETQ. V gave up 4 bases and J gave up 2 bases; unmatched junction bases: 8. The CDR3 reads CASSAGTVGTNEKLFF. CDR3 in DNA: TGCGCCAGCAGCGCCGGGACAGTCGGGACTAATGAAAAACTGTTTTTT.

DNA of the CDR3: TGTGCCAGCAGTACACCCCGGGGTCTTGTAGAGACCCAGTACTTC. It is translated as CASSTPRGLVETQYF. The chain combines TRBV6-5 with TRBJ2-5; a possible D gene is TRBD2 (5 bases). The CDR3 has 15 amino acids. The V gene lost 5 bases and the J gene lost 4 bases, with 17 bases spanning the gap. From germline, CDR1 is MNHEY and CDR2 SVGAGI.

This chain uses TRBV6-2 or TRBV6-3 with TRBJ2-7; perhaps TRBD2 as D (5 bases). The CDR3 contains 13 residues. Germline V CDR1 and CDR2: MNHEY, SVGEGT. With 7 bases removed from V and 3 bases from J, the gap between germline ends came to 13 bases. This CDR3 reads CASTPGIIYEQYF. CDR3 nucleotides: TGTGCCAGCACCCCCGGGATCATCTACGAGCAGTACTTC.

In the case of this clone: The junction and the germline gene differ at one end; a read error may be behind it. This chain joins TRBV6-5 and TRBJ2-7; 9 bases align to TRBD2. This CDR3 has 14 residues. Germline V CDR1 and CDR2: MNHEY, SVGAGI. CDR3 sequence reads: CATSSGRFPYEQYF. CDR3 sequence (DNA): TGTGCCACCAGTAGCGGGAGATTTCCCTACGAGCAGTACTTC.

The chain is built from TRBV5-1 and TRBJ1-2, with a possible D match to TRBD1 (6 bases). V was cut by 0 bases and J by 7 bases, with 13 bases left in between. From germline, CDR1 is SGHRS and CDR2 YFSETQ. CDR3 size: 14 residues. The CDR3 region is CASSLDPGVGGYTF. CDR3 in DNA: TGCGCCAGCAGCTTGGATCCAGGGGTTGGTGGCTACACCTTC.

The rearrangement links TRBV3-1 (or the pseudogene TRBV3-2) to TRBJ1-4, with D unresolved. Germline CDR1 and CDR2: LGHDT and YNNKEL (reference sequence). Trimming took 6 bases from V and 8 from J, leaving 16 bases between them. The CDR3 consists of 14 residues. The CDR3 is CASSLSLGREKLFF. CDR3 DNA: TGTGCCAGCAGTTTAAGCCTAGGTCGAGAAAAACTGTTTTTT.

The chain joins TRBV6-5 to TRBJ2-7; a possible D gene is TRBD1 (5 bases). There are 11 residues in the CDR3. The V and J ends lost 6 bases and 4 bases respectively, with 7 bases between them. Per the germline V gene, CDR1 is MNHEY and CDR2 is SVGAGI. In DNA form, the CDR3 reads TGTGCCAGCAGGGGGCCTTACGAGCAGTACTTC. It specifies CASRGPYEQYF.

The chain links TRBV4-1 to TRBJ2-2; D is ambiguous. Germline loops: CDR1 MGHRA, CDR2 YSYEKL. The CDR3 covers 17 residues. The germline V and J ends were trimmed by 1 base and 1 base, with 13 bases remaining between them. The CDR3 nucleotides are TGCGCCAGCAGCCAAGGGCTCCAGTCCCAGAACACCGGGGAGCTGTTTTTT. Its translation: CASSQGLQSQNTGELFF.

DNA for the CDR3: TGTGCCAGCAGCTTACCAGGGTTATCAGGGACCCAGTACTTC. Its translation: CASSLPGLSGTQYF. This chain joins TRBV7-2 and TRBJ2-5; possibly TRBD1 for D (5 bases). The V and J ends lost 2 bases and 7 bases respectively, with 14 bases between them. There are 14 residues in the CDR3. Germline V gene lookup returns CDR1 SGHTA and CDR2 FQGNSA.

This CDR3 reads CASRPGTGRTEAFF. In DNA, the CDR3 is TGTGCCAGCAGGCCCGGGACAGGGAGAACTGAAGCTTTCTTT. The chain links TRBV28 to TRBJ1-1; 9 bases are a match to TRBD1. The V and J ends lost 6 bases and 5 bases, in that order; junction bases with no gene match: 7. This CDR3 is 14 amino acids long. Germline V lookup: CDR1 MDHEN, CDR2 SYDVKM.

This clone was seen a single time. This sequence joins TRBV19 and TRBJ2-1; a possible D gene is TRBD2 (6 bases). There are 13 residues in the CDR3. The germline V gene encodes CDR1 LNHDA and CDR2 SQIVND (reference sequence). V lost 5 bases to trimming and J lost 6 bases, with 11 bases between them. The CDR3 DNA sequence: TGTGCCAGTAGTGGACGGGGAGGCAATGAGCAGTTCTTC. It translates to CASSGRGGNEQFF.

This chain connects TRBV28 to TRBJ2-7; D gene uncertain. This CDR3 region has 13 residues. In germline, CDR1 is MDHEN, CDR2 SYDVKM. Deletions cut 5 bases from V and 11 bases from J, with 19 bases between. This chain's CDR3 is CASSLGLPGWEYF. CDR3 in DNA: TGTGCCAGCAGTCTTGGGCTTCCCGGTTGGGAGTACTTC.

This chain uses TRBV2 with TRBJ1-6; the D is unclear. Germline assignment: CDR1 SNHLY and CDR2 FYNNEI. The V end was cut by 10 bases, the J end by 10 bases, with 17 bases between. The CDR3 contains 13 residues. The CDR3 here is CATIRQTGSPLHF. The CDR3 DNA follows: TGTGCCACGATTAGGCAGACCGGGTCACCCCTCCACTTT.

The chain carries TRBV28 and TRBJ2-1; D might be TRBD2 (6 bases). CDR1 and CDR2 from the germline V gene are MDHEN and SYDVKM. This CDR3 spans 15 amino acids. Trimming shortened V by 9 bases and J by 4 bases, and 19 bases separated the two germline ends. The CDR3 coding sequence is TGTGCCAGTGACATCGGGGGTATGCCTTACAATGAGCAGTTCTTC. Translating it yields CASDIGGMPYNEQFF.

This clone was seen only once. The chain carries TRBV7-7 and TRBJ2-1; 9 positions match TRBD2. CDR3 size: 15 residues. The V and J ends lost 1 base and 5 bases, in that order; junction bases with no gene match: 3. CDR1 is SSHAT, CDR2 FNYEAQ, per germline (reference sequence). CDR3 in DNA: TGTGCCAGCAGCTTAGGGACTAGCGAGGACAATGAGCAGTTCTTC. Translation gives CASSLGTSEDNEQFF.

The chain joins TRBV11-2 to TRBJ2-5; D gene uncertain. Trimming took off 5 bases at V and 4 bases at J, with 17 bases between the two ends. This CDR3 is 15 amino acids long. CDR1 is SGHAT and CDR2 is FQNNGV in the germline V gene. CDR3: CASSPNGQPGETQYF. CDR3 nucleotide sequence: TGTGCCAGCAGCCCGAACGGCCAGCCGGGAGAGACCCAGTACTTC.

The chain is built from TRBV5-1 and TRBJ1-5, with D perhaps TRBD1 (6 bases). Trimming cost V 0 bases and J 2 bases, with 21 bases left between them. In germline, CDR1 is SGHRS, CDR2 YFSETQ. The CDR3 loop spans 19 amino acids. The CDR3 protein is CASSLAKRGREMGNQPQHF. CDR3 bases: TGCGCCAGCAGCTTGGCCAAGCGGGGGCGCGAGATGGGCAATCAGCCCCAGCATTTT.

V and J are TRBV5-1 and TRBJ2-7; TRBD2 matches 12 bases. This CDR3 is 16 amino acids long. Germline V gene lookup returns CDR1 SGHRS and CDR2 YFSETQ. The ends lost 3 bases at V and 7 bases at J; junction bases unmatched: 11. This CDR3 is CASSWASGTSGLEQYF. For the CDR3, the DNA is TGCGCCAGCAGCTGGGCCTCGGGGACTAGCGGGTTAGAGCAGTACTTC.

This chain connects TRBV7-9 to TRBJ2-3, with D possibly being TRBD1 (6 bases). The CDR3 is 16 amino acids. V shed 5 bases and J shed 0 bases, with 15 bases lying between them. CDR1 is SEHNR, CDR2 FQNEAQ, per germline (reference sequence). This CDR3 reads CASSERRGPSTDTQYF. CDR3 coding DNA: TGTGCCAGCAGCGAGCGCAGGGGTCCTAGCACAGATACGCAGTATTTT.

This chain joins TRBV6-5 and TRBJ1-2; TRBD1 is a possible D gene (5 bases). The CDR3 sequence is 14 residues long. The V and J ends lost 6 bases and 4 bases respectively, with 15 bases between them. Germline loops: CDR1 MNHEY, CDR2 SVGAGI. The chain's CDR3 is CASSARDSLYGYTF. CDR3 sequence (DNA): TGTGCCAGCAGCGCGAGAGACAGCCTCTATGGCTACACCTTC.

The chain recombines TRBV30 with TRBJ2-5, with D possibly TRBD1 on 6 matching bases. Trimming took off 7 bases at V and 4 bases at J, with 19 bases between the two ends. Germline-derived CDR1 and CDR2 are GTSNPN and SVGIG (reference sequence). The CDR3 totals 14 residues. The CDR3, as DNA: TGTGCCTTTTTAAAGCTACAGGGTAGAGAGACCCAGTACTTC. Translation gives CAFLKLQGRETQYF.